Following are 23 T cell receptor beta chains from one sample sequenced in a study of T cells in Graves' hyperthyroidism and ophthalmopathy. Amplification of TCR beta CDR3 regions used RNA as the template. Primed by the HTBI set, a first-round RT-PCR was run on the TCR CDR3. TCRdb itself ran the multiplex PCR reads through MiXCR, one entry per CDR3 protein. The data show roughly 840,000 distinct CDR3 sequences, 38% seen once. The sample was blood. All receptors come from a young man with Graves' hyperthyroidism.

The chain has TRBV10-3 and TRBJ1-2; D unresolved. Looked up from germline, CDR1 is ENHRY and CDR2 is SYGVKD. The CDR3 contains 17 residues. V was shortened by 2 bases and J by 4 bases, with 20 bases between the two germline ends. The CDR3 region is CAISELEVRSAVYGYTF. In DNA, the CDR3 is TGTGCCATCAGTGAGCTCGAAGTCCGGAGTGCCGTCTATGGCTACACCTTC.

This sequence joins TRBV10-3 and TRBJ2-6; D gene uncertain. CDR1 and CDR2 from the germline V gene are ENHRY and SYGVKD. The CDR3 is made up of 14 amino acids. V was shortened by 5 bases and J by 1 base, with 6 bases between the two germline ends. CDR3: CAISFGSGANVLTF. The CDR3, as DNA: TGTGCCATCAGTTTCGGATCTGGGGCCAACGTCCTGACTTTC.

This chain links TRBV19 with TRBJ2-5, with 7 bases fitting TRBD2. This CDR3 region has 12 residues. The V gene's germline CDR1 is LNHDA and CDR2 SQIVND (reference sequence). The ends lost 3 bases at V and 9 bases at J; junction bases unmatched: 4. The CDR3 coding sequence is TGTGCCAGTAGTATCCGGGGAGGGGCCCAGTACTTC. This gives the protein CASSIRGGAQYF.

This rearrangement joins TRBV7-9 to TRBJ2-6; no clear D. The germline gives CDR1 SEHNR, CDR2 FQNEAQ (reference sequence). V was cut by 5 bases and J by 0 bases, with 8 bases left in between. This CDR3 has 15 residues. CDR3 in DNA: TGTGCCAGCAGCCACAGCAGCTCTGGGGCCAACGTCCTGACTTTC. Translating gives CASSHSSSGANVLTF.

This clonotype has a count of ten or more. The gene calls are TRBV7-2 and TRBJ1-5; D is ambiguous. Germline V gene lookup returns CDR1 SGHTA and CDR2 FQGNSA. The CDR3 totals 15 residues. The V gene lost 2 bases and the J gene lost 4 bases, with 12 bases spanning the gap. The CDR3 here is CASSLLGQPNQPQHF. The CDR3 bases are TGTGCCAGCAGCTTACTAGGGCAGCCAAATCAGCCCCAGCATTTT.

V is TRBV4-1 and J is TRBJ2-7, with D perhaps being TRBD1 or TRBD2 (5 bases each). The V gene lost 4 bases and the J gene lost 2 bases, with 18 bases spanning the gap. CDR1 and CDR2 (germline): MGHRA, YSYEKL. The length of the CDR3 is 16 residues. This CDR3 reads CASSLSLETAAYEQYF. In nucleotides, the CDR3 is TGCGCCAGCAGCCTTTCCTTGGAGACAGCGGCCTACGAGCAGTACTTC.

The chain is built from TRBV7-9 and TRBJ1-4; no reliable D call. The CDR3 is made up of 15 amino acids. Germline-derived CDR1 and CDR2 are SEHNR and FQNEAQ (reference sequence). With 5 bases removed from V and 6 bases from J, the gap between germline ends came to 16 bases. The CDR3 sequence: CASSPTVSEDEKLFF. The CDR3 nucleotides read TGTGCCAGCAGCCCCACGGTCTCGGAGGATGAAAAACTGTTTTTT.

The CDR3 spells CASSPERGGTEAFF. In DNA form, the CDR3 reads TGTGCCAGCAGCCCCGAGCGAGGGGGCACTGAAGCTTTCTTT. The chain joins TRBV7-6 to TRBJ1-1; D is perhaps TRBD1 (6 bases). The CDR3 is 14 residues long. V was shortened by 5 bases and J by 4 bases, with 14 bases between the two germline ends. Germline loops: CDR1 SGHVS, CDR2 FNYEAQ.

This clonotype has at least ten counts. This sequence joins TRBV7-2 and TRBJ1-1; unclear D gene. The length of the CDR3 is 15 residues. Germline CDR1 and CDR2: SGHTA and FQGNSA. V was shortened by 0 bases and J by 7 bases, with 15 bases between the two germline ends. CDR3 nucleotide sequence: TGTGCCAGCAGCTTAGCCCCCCCGACGTCCAATGAAGCTTTCTTT. Residues: CASSLAPPTSNEAFF.

The gene calls are TRBV20-1 and TRBJ2-7; 10 nucleotides align to TRBD2. V shed 6 bases, J shed 4 bases, and the junction held 15 bases outside the gene matches. The CDR3 consists of 16 residues. The germline V gene encodes CDR1 DFQATT and CDR2 SNEGSKA (reference sequence). The CDR3 sequence is CSAKPSGRRNFYEQYF. The CDR3 DNA follows: TGCAGTGCGAAACCTAGCGGGAGAAGGAATTTTTACGAGCAGTACTTC.

This chain connects TRBV5-1 to TRBJ2-2; possible D gene TRBD1, 5 bases. The length of the CDR3 is 13 residues. Trimming took 4 bases from V and 8 from J, leaving 12 bases between them. Germline-derived CDR1 and CDR2 are SGHRS and YFSETQ. In DNA, the CDR3 is TGCGCCAGCAGCCCACCCCGACAGGGGGAGCTGTTTTTT. As protein: CASSPPRQGELFF.

The rearrangement uses TRBV4-3 and TRBJ2-2, with D unclear. The germline CDR1 and CDR2 sequences are LGHNA and YSLEER. The CDR3 has 13 residues. The V gene lost 3 bases and the J gene lost 3 bases, with 5 bases spanning the gap. This chain's CDR3 is CASSQVYTGELFF. The CDR3 DNA reads TGCGCCAGCAGCCAGGTCTACACCGGGGAGCTGTTTTTT.

This clonotype was detected a few times. One end of the junction does not line up with germline, which may come from a read error. This sequence joins TRBV7-2 and TRBJ1-3; D remains unclear. CDR3 length: 15 residues. Germline CDR1 SGHTA, CDR2 FQGNSA. The CDR3 here is CASSQAGSGLNTIYF. In DNA, the CDR3 is TGCGCCAGCAGCCAGGCGGGGTCGGGCCTAAACACCATATATTTT.

CDR3 sequence: CSAAGTNYGYTF. The CDR3 nucleotides read TGCAGCGCGGCAGGAACTAACTATGGCTACACCTTC. The chain uses TRBV29-1 and TRBJ1-2; no firm D call. In germline, CDR1 is SQVTM, CDR2 ANQGSEA. Trimming left V 7 bases short and J 0 bases short, with 9 bases between. The CDR3 contains 12 residues.

In this sample, this clonotype turned up a few times. The chain uses TRBV5-5 and TRBJ2-7; weak D call: TRBD2 (6 bases). Trimming removed 2 bases at V and 7 bases at J, with 19 bases between. Germline values: CDR1 SGHKS, CDR2 YYEKEE (reference sequence). This CDR3 comprises 15 residues. This CDR3 is CASSFPLGTQREQYF. The CDR3 DNA follows: TGTGCCAGCAGCTTCCCTCTGGGGACTCAGAGGGAGCAGTACTTC.

The chain couples TRBV6-6 to TRBJ1-6, with D possibly TRBD1 on 5 matching bases. Trimming removed 2 bases from V and 9 bases from J, with 14 bases in between. The CDR3 length is 15 residues. Germline V CDR1 and CDR2: MNHNY, SVGAGI (reference sequence). The CDR3 spells CASSYRDSQRSPLHF. Written as DNA, the CDR3 is TGTGCCAGCAGTTACCGGGACTCACAACGTTCACCCCTCCACTTT.

The chain is built from TRBV11-2 and TRBJ1-5; TRBD1 matches at 10 bases. The V and J ends lost 0 bases and 2 bases, in that order; junction bases with no gene match: 4. The CDR3 has 17 amino acids. Germline lookup yields CDR1 SGHAT and CDR2 FQNNGV. As DNA, the CDR3 is TGTGCCAGCAGCTTAGATCGACAGGGGGCTGGCAATCAGCCCCAGCATTTT. Its protein product is CASSLDRQGAGNQPQHF.

In regard to this clonotype: A much bigger clone sits one base away, suggesting this may be a read error. The V gene is TRBV25-1, the J gene TRBJ2-7; 7 bases fit TRBD2. Germline loops: CDR1 MGHDK, CDR2 SYGVNS. The CDR3 extends over 15 amino acids. As DNA, the CDR3 is TGTGCCAGCAGCCTAGAAGGGGACTACACCTACGAGCGGTACTTC. It encodes CASSLEGDYTYERYF.

This clonotype has at least ten counts. The chain has TRBV15 and TRBJ1-5; 12 bases map to TRBD1. V was clipped by 3 bases and J by 6 bases; unmatched bases: 6. The germline gives CDR1 LNHNV, CDR2 YYDKDF (reference sequence). This CDR3 is built from 16 residues. The CDR3: CATSSGDRGRSQPQHF. The CDR3 DNA follows: TGTGCCACCAGCAGCGGGGACAGGGGGCGCAGTCAGCCCCAGCATTTT. The whole variable domain, remainder taken from reference TRBV15 and TRBJ1-5, is DAMVIQNPRYQVTQFGKPVTLSCSQTLNHNVMYWYQQKSSQAPKLLFHYYDKDFNNEADTPDNFQSRRPNTSFCFLDIRSPGLGDTAMYLCATSSGDRGRSQPQHFGDGTRLSIL.

The table lists this clonotype with a few counts. The chain combines TRBV7-8 with TRBJ1-5; a weak D match, TRBD1 (5 bases). Trimming stripped 5 bases from V and 0 bases from J, with 17 bases between. Germline V CDR1 and CDR2: SGHVS, FQNEAQ. The CDR3 has 17 amino acids. CDR3 region: CASSPGDWGFSNQPQHF. DNA of the CDR3: TGTGCCAGCAGCCCGGGGGACTGGGGATTTAGCAATCAGCCCCAGCATTTT.

This clonotype was detected ten times or more. The chain couples TRBV7-9 to TRBJ2-5, with a weak D call TRBD1 (5 bases). This CDR3 region has 15 residues. V gave up 1 base and J gave up 5 bases, with 14 bases separating them. Germline V gives CDR1 SEHNR, CDR2 FQNEAQ (reference sequence). CDR3 in DNA: TGTGCCAGCAGCTTAGAGCCGATGGGGCTGGAGACCCAGTACTTC. Protein sequence: CASSLEPMGLETQYF.

This clonotype was found a few times. This chain uses TRBV3-1 with TRBJ1-2; D ambiguous. The CDR3 loop spans 11 amino acids. Germline V gene lookup returns CDR1 LGHDT and CDR2 YNNKEL (reference sequence). V gave up 5 bases and J gave up 4 bases, with 5 bases separating them. CDR3 bases: TGTGCCAGCAGCTCATTCTATGGCTACACCTTC. Translated, it gives CASSSFYGYTF.

This clonotype has a handful of counts. The chain uses TRBV7-3 and TRBJ1-2; D call uncertain. The V end lost 4 bases, the J end lost 8 bases, and 11 bases lay between the germline ends. Looked up from germline, CDR1 is SGHTA and CDR2 is FQGTGA. The CDR3 contains 12 residues. CDR3 amino acids: CASSSPTGGYTF. The CDR3 DNA reads as TGTGCCAGCAGCTCTCCCACGGGCGGCTACACCTTC.